This entry lists 17 T cell receptor beta chains sequenced from one sample in a study of blood T cell repertoires in COVID-19. Profiling relied on immunoSEQ multiplex PCR, and the TCRdb table lists in-frame clones only, not all of them. The data show fewer than 45,000 clones, 90% seen once. The sequencing input was peripheral blood. The source is a man in his sixties with active or convalescent COVID-19.

As DNA, the CDR3 is TGTGCCAGCAGCGTAGGCTCCAAGTCGGCTAGCGGGGGGTACAATGAGCAGTTCTTC. Its translation: CASSVGSKSASGGYNEQFF. The J gene is TRBJ2-1, the V gene TRBV9; 11 bases are a match to TRBD2. Germline loops: CDR1 SGDLS, CDR2 YYNGEE. The ends lost 0 bases at V and 4 bases at J; junction bases unmatched: 12. The CDR3 has 19 residues. The whole variable domain, remainder taken from reference TRBV9 and TRBJ2-1, is DSGVTQTPKHLITATGQRVTLRCSPRSGDLSVYWYQQSLDQGLQFLIQYYNGEERAKGNILERFSAQQFPDLHSELNLSSLELGDSALYFCASSVGSKSASGGYNEQFFGPGTRLTVL.

CDR3 residues: CASSLLAGDVTGELFF. The CDR3 DNA reads TGCGCCAGCAGCTTGTTAGCGGGAGATGTCACCGGGGAGCTGTTTTTT. This chain connects TRBV5-1 to TRBJ2-2, with TRBD2 matching 9 bases. This CDR3 is built from 16 residues. With V trimmed by 1 base and J by 4 bases, 5 bases remained unmatched. Germline CDR1 reads SGHRS; CDR2 reads YFSETQ.

The chain joins TRBV5-4 to TRBJ2-3; possibly TRBD1 for D (6 bases). Germline V gene lookup returns CDR1 SGHNT and CDR2 YYREEE (reference sequence). CDR3 length: 14 residues. Trimming removed 1 base from V and 3 bases from J, with 9 bases in between. CDR3 region: CASSLLGATDTQYF. The CDR3 DNA is TGTGCCAGCAGCTTGCTGGGGGCAACAGATACGCAGTATTTT.

J is TRBJ1-5 and V is TRBV28, with 9 bases identical to TRBD1. The length of the CDR3 is 15 residues. Germline V gene data show CDR1 as MDHEN and CDR2 as SYDVKM. The trim removed 3 bases at V and 13 bases at J, leaving 13 bases unmatched. The CDR3 DNA reads TGTGCCAGCAGTTTCCCCCCGGGACAGGGCGTTCCTCAGCATTTT. As protein: CASSFPPGQGVPQHF.

Notes on this clone: An end of the junction differs from the germline gene, which may be a read error. The chain recombines TRBV10-1 with TRBJ2-7; D not certain. Germline V gene sequence: CDR1 WNHNN, CDR2 SYGVQD (reference sequence). The CDR3 length is 9 residues. CDR3 nucleotides: TGCGCCAGCAGATACGGGCAGTACTTC. Residues: CASRYGQYF.

This rearrangement joins TRBV3-1 (or the pseudogene TRBV3-2) to TRBJ2-7; the match to TRBD2 covers 7 bases. V was clipped by 2 bases and J by 1 base; unmatched bases: 5. The CDR3 is 15 residues long. Germline V gene data show CDR1 as LGHDT and CDR2 as YNNKEL (reference sequence). For the CDR3, the DNA is TGTGCCAGCAGCCAAACTAGCGTCTGGTCCTACGAGCAGTACTTC. Its protein is CASSQTSVWSYEQYF.

This clone was seen a single time. V usage is TRBV5-6 and J usage is TRBJ2-1; 7 positions agree with TRBD1. V lost 3 bases to trimming and J lost 7 bases; unmatched junction nucleotides: 4. The germline gives CDR1 SGHDT, CDR2 YYEEEE. The CDR3 contains 13 residues. The DNA of the CDR3 is TGTGCCAGCAGCTCTGACAGGGTAAATGAGCAGTTCTTC. Translated: CASSSDRVNEQFF.

The chain recombines TRBV6-5 with TRBJ2-3, with TRBD2 identical over 7 bases. CDR3 length equals 15 residues. The J segment lost 2 bases and the V segment lost 0 bases, leaving 2 bases of the junction unmatched. CDR1 MNHEY and CDR2 SVGAGI come from the germline V gene. The CDR3 loop is CASSYSGGPTDTQYF. The CDR3 DNA sequence: TGTGCCAGCAGTTACTCGGGAGGGCCCACAGATACGCAGTATTTT.

The gene calls are TRBV4-1 and TRBJ2-1; TRBD2 matches at 7 bases. The CDR3 runs to 17 residues. CDR1 and CDR2 (germline): MGHRA, YSYEKL. V shed 1 base and J 4 bases; nucleotides not matched to a gene: 10. CDR3 sequence: CASSQVDLGLVYNEQFF. In DNA, the CDR3 is TGCGCCAGCAGCCAAGTCGACCTAGGACTAGTTTACAATGAGCAGTTCTTC.

The CDR3 nucleotides are TGTGCCAGCAGCACTAGACTAGCGGGGTACAATGAGCAGTTCTTC. Translating gives CASSTRLAGYNEQFF. This chain connects TRBV11-2 to TRBJ2-1, with 11 bases aligning to TRBD2. The CDR3 length is 15 residues. CDR1 and CDR2 from the germline V gene are SGHAT and FQNNGV. Germline trimming cut 5 bases from V and 4 bases from J; bases unmatched to any gene: 4.

Only one count was recorded for this clone. V and J are TRBV29-1 and TRBJ2-1; 7 positions agree with TRBD1. The CDR3 has 12 amino acids. Trimming took 4 bases from V and 15 from J; bases not matched to a gene: 12. The germline gives CDR1 SQVTM, CDR2 ANQGSEA. CDR3 sequence (DNA): TGCAGCGTTGTAGGGCCCCGGGACAGTAGGTTCTTC. It codes for CSVVGPRDSRFF.

The chain employs TRBV11-2 and TRBJ2-7; tentative D call: TRBD2 (7 bases). This CDR3 is built from 15 residues. V was cut by 5 bases and J by 2 bases, with 16 bases left in between. Germline V gene data show CDR1 as SGHAT and CDR2 as FQNNGV. The CDR3 nucleotides are TGTGCCAGCAGCGCTCTAGGGGGGGCCCCCTACGAGCAGTACTTC. It codes for CASSALGGAPYEQYF.

The rearrangement uses TRBV7-8 and TRBJ1-1; D gene uncertain. The germline V gene has CDR1 SGHVS and CDR2 FQNEAQ. The CDR3 loop spans 13 amino acids. Trimming stripped 5 bases from V and 1 base from J, with 8 bases between. The CDR3 loop is CASSIRQNTEAFF. In DNA form, the CDR3 reads TGTGCCAGCAGCATCAGACAGAACACTGAAGCTTTCTTT.

On this clone: A junction boundary mismatches the germline segment, possibly from a read error. Other nucleotide sequences in the sample specify the same CDR3. The J gene is TRBJ2-5, the V gene TRBV4-1; D gene uncertain. Per germline, CDR1 MGHRA and CDR2 YSYEKL. This CDR3 comprises 17 residues. The CDR3 DNA follows: TGCGCCAGCAGCCAAGACCCCGTACGTAGCCTCCAAGAGACTCAGTACTTC. This encodes CASSQDPVRSLQETQYF.

The rearrangement links TRBV5-5 to TRBJ1-2, with 9 positions matching TRBD1. The J segment lost 7 bases and the V segment lost 4 bases, leaving 5 bases of the junction unmatched. The CDR3 sequence is 13 residues long. Germline V lookup: CDR1 SGHKS, CDR2 YYEKEE (reference sequence). CDR3 in amino acids: CASSVDRGIGYTF. The CDR3 DNA follows: TGTGCCAGCAGCGTTGACAGGGGGATTGGCTACACCTTC.

V usage is TRBV6-5 and J usage is TRBJ1-1; tentatively, D is TRBD1 (6 bases). CDR1 is MNHEY and CDR2 is SVGAGI in the germline V gene. V dropped 7 bases and J dropped 6 bases, with 21 bases sitting between them. CDR3 length: 15 residues. The chain's CDR3 is CASNLNRRGLAEAFF. The CDR3 DNA reads TGTGCCAGCAATCTCAATCGCAGGGGTCTCGCTGAAGCTTTCTTT.

The chain carries TRBV11-2 and TRBJ2-3; 11 nucleotides match TRBD2. Germline V gene data show CDR1 as SGHAT and CDR2 as FQNNGV. This CDR3 is 17 amino acids long. V lost 5 bases and J lost 0; bases outside the gene matches: 7. DNA of the CDR3: TGTGCCAGCAGCCCCCGACTAGCGGGACTTAGCACAGATACGCAGTATTTT. This sequence encodes CASSPRLAGLSTDTQYF.